The rows below give T cell receptor beta chains drawn from one sample of a study of cytomegalovirus exposure and HLA in healthy donors. The table came from immunoSEQ multiplex PCR; TCRdb's copy has only in-frame clones and leaves some out. This sample carries roughly 160,000 clones, approximately 80% of them seen once, and the ten largest clones take about 3.1%. The sequencing sample was made of PBMCs. The source of these receptors is a woman in her 50s in good health and CMV-seropositive. Each CDR3 is given with its conserved first and last residue.

TRBV11-2	TRBJ2-7	CASSLVGGISYEQYF
TRBV18	TRBJ1-1	CASSRQPGQGMDTEAFF
TRBV29-1	TRBJ2-1	CSADRPSGSFEQFF
TRBV4-1	TRBJ1-5	CASSRDRGFQPQHF
TRBV7-9	TRBJ2-7	CASSLLAIGADEQYF
TRBV11-3	TRBJ2-3	CASSQKEVAGGPPDTQYF
TRBV15	TRBJ2-3	CATSRDGAGGNTDTQYF
TRBV9	TRBJ2-7	CASSPSAGEAYEQYF
TRBV29-1	TRBJ1-1	CSVDPQGAVTEAFF
TRBV7-2	TRBJ1-4	CASTFSPGGTEKLFF
TRBV7-9	TRBJ2-7	CASSTVSGREEQYF
TRBV14	TRBJ2-2	CASSQGYGVGELFF
TRBV5-1	TRBJ1-5	CASSLDGPNQPQHF
TRBV30	TRBJ1-1	CAWGGFEGTEAFF
TRBV18	TRBJ2-3	CASSPPRGGPADTQYF
TRBV7-9	TRBJ2-3	CASSDSTTSGGSDTQYF
TRBV25-1	TRBJ1-1	CASSELGQLPNTEAFF
TRBV7-6	TRBJ2-4	CASSPGAHGVGIQYF
TRBV30	TRBJ2-6	CAWTSLAGANGLTF
TRBV11-2	TRBJ2-5	CASSLSGAREETQYF
TRBV30	TRBJ2-2	CAWSAMGLTGELFF
TRBV30	TRBJ2-7	CAWSPGTGGLYEQYF
TRBV19	TRBJ1-5	CASSTQTGMNQPQHF
TRBV4-3	TRBJ1-1	CASSLNMNTEAFF
TRBV11-3	TRBJ2-6	CASSYPGIAGANVLTF
TRBV29-1	TRBJ2-1	CSVGGQGSNEQFF
TRBV1	TRBJ2-7	CTSSPSLRVRQYF
TRBV5-4	TRBJ2-1	CASSHDQGGRNEQFF
TRBV27	TRBJ1-4	CASGTGGSEKLFF
TRBV30	TRBJ1-1	CAWSQLGGVMNTEAFF
TRBV7-2	TRBJ1-5	CASSQNSNQPQHF
TRBV11-3	TRBJ1-1	CASSLRSPVQGEAFF
TRBV7-7	TRBJ1-1	CASSSQGIGGTEAFF
TRBV18	TRBJ2-5	CASSPSGEETQYF
TRBV5-4	TRBJ1-2	CASSLARDRGSGYTF
TRBV29-1	TRBJ2-3	CSAPAEGSTDTQYF
TRBV2	.	CASSFHSYEQYF
TRBV25-1	TRBJ1-2	CASSAETGANYGYTF
TRBV7-8	TRBJ1-5	CASSRDPGQVFNQPQHF
TRBV20-1	TRBJ2-1	CSAGGSFEQFF
TRBV5-1	TRBJ1-4	CASSTTATNEKLFF
TRBV19	TRBJ2-4	CASSFGNTVDIQYF
TRBV5-1	TRBJ1-6	CASSLARRVDSPLHF
TRBV29-1	TRBJ2-7	CSVGKDSPYEQYF
TRBV30	TRBJ2-3	CAWSGAGGRTQYF
TRBV7-7	TRBJ2-3	CATQRLASTDTQYF